The clone carrying this T cell receptor (beta chain) was recorded a few times. Its antigen is unidentified. The CDR3 is cut off 3 residues early in the read; its end comes from the germline J gene. The sample originates from a study of T cell clonality in common variable immunodeficiency. General study results and limits: Reportedly, TCR beta sequences from common variable immunodeficiency showed fewer deletions and N-nucleotide insertions. Compared with healthy controls, CVID subjects showed increased TCRbeta clonality, mostly in about a third. T cell subpopulation sequencing would be needed to explain CVID clonality.

Profiled with immunoSEQ multiplex PCR; TCRdb holds only in-frame clones, not every one. The sample shows around 13,000 clones, none of them appearing just once. CDR1 and CDR2 (germline): SSHAT, FNYEAQ (reference sequence). V dropped 5 bases and J dropped 9 bases, with 14 bases sitting between them. The CDR3 sequence is 13 residues long. CVID subjects had received replacement immunoglobulin for at least one year. V is TRBV7-7 and J is TRBJ2-1; D may be TRBD2 (6 bases). The clonotype originates from a human donor with common variable immunodeficiency. Sequencing was performed on peripheral blood mononuclear cells. The CDR3 loop is CASSPPAGREQFF. The CDR3 bases that were read are TGTGCCAGCAGCCCCCCTGCGGGGCGTGAG.